This TCR beta chain was recovered during a study of CXCR3-negative and CXCR3-positive naive CD8 T cells. The TRB libraries of cDNA were built by UMI-labeled 5' RACE. No DNA is given; TCRdb re-called the 5' RACE reads and lists each CDR3 protein once. The data include around 65,000 distinct CDR3 sequences; the top ten clones carry approximately 0.71%. Regarding this clonotype: Its matching antigen is unknown.

Study-wide results and limits: In both naive subsets diversity was comparably high, whereas memory CD8+ cells showed much lower diversity. For CXCR3-positive naive cells, TRB CDR3s were more hydrophobic than those of CXCR3-negative naive cells. Similar TRBV-TRBJ usage characterized naive CXCR3-negative and CXCR3-positive cells; memory cells differed.

This CDR3 is built from 16 residues. Naive cells were sorted as CD45RO-, CCR7+, CD27+ and CD95-. This TCR was recovered from a human donor in good health. Some clones in this sample may be carry-over from other donors' samples. This sequence joins TRBV12-3 or TRBV12-4 and TRBJ2-7; with no DNA, the TCRdb D assignment of TRBD2 cannot be verified. Specimen: naive CXCR3+ CD8+ T cells from blood. The sample's subset: CD45RO-CCR7+CD27+CD95- naive CD8+ T cells expressing CXCR3 (TNR3+). CDR3 sequence: CASSSPRSLSSCEQYF.